This is a list of T cell receptor beta chains from one sample in a study of T cells expressing NK-cell markers. After re-calling the 5' RACE reads, TCRdb lists one entry per CDR3 protein, DNA absent. The sample holds approximately 550,000 distinct CDR3 sequences. The sequencing input was blood T cells: a sorted CD56 or NKG2C T cell subset, CD4+ or CD8+ T cells, or bulk PBMC T cells (not recorded which). The source is a man younger than 35 in good health. CDR3s include the opening cysteine and the closing phenylalanine or tryptophan.

j_gene | v_gene | CDR3aa
TRBJ2-5 | TRBV5-1 | CASNYGSTGGNTQYF
TRBJ1-2 | TRBV20-1 | CSAREGRGNYGYTF
TRBJ2-3 | TRBV5-5 | CASGVQGTDTQYF
TRBJ2-7 | TRBV7-3 | CASSSARGYEQYF
TRBJ2-3 | TRBV10-3 | CAIRGSGANTDTQYF
TRBJ2-3 | TRBV7-9 | CASRPAQEDTQYF
TRBJ2-1 | TRBV7-9 | CASSPLAALYNEQFF
TRBJ2-4 | TRBV28 | CASSFLQGEGAKNIQYF
TRBJ1-3 | TRBV6-1 | CASSEHGPFSGNTIYF
TRBJ1-1 | TRBV29-1 | CSVDDGLTGTEAFF
TRBJ2-3 | TRBV2 | CASSVRRRDRAPSTDTQYF
TRBJ1-1 | TRBV5-1 | CASSPTGLEAFF
TRBJ1-5 | TRBV21-1 | CASRRNQPQHF
TRBJ1-5 | TRBV12-3/TRBV12-4 | CASGSEALGSNQPQHF
TRBJ2-2 | TRBV24-1 | CATSKGRNTGELFF
TRBJ2-3 | TRBV6-5 | CASSSSGTTWTQYF
TRBJ2-1 | TRBV23-1 | CASSLALLNIPNEQFF
TRBJ1-5 | TRBV10-2 | CAARREGQPQHF
TRBJ2-2 | TRBV29-1 | CSVLGTGGGLTGELFF
TRBJ2-1 | TRBV3-1 | CASSQAPDEQFF
TRBJ2-1 | TRBV7-9 | CASSSLTSGSGEQFF
TRBJ2-3 | TRBV20-1 | CSARGKRYSTDTQYF
TRBJ2-2 | TRBV6-5 | CASSYQGSGSVAGELFF
TRBJ2-1 | TRBV6-2/TRBV6-3 | CASSYPGGTYNEQFF
TRBJ2-2 | TRBV7-6 | CASSLLPSFSGRDTGELFF
TRBJ2-1 | TRBV12-3/TRBV12-4 | CASSAKYEQFF
TRBJ2-1 | TRBV10-3 | CAISAASGNTYNEQFF
TRBJ2-1 | TRBV7-9 | CASSLTGSPTRNEQFF
TRBJ2-1 | TRBV7-2 | CASSSSARVNEQFF
TRBJ1-1 | TRBV12-3/TRBV12-4 | CASSPPGSTFF
TRBJ2-1 | TRBV6-5 | CASSSSDLGQYNEQFF
TRBJ2-1 | TRBV3-1 | CASSLLGPNNEQFF
TRBJ2-5 | TRBV14 | CASSRTRSETQYF
TRBJ2-1 | TRBV6-2/TRBV6-3 | CASTPTGAYNEQFF
TRBJ2-3 | TRBV7-9 | CASSFPGLAGVIYTDTQYF
TRBJ2-1 | TRBV6-2/TRBV6-3 | CASSALTSGRSYNEQFF
TRBJ2-3 | TRBV12-3/TRBV12-4 | CASTPVPADTQYF
TRBJ2-7 | TRBV12-3/TRBV12-4 | CASSTQGRGEQYF
TRBJ1-5 | TRBV6-1 | CASRMQDRNQPQHF
TRBJ2-7 | TRBV5-5 | CASSHPGHSYEQYF
TRBJ2-1 | TRBV14 | CASSQEALVGNEQFF
TRBJ2-7 | TRBV28 | CASSFYGTSGYEQYF
TRBJ2-1 | TRBV2 | CASRSVAGGPSEQFF
TRBJ1-5 | TRBV12-3/TRBV12-4 | CASTSGWQPQHF
TRBJ2-2 | TRBV10-3 | CAISDPTAREQGTGELFF
TRBJ2-3 | TRBV6-5 | CASSYSSSGNTDTQYF
TRBJ1-6 | TRBV20-1 | CSAREGGRSNSPLHF
TRBJ2-1 | TRBV6-1 | CASSDRNLYNEQFF
TRBJ1-3 | TRBV12-3/TRBV12-4 | CASSLRDSKNTIYF